One sample yielded the 24 T cell receptor beta chains listed below, sequenced in a study of shared clonotypes between healthy human individuals. Naive CD8 cells, CD45RO-negative and positively selected for CCR7, excluded terminally differentiated effector memory CD45RA+ cells. Using immunoSEQ multiplex PCR, the repertoire was profiled, and TCRdb retains in-frame clones only, with some absent. The data contain about 2.2 million clones, over 85% of them singletons. Sequenced: naive CD8+ T cells from PBMCs. Receptors were obtained from a man between 18 and 29 years old in good health. Some clones in this sample may be carry-over from other donors' samples.

The chain has TRBV15 and TRBJ2-1, with D uncertain. The CDR3 has 11 residues. Germline-derived CDR1 and CDR2 are LNHNV and YYDKDF (reference sequence). The V end lost 3 bases, the J end lost 8 bases, and 5 bases lay between the germline ends. In nucleotides, the CDR3 is TGTGCCACCAGCAGGGGCGATGAGCAGTTCTTC. As protein: CATSRGDEQFF. The entire variable domain, with the rest obtained from reference TRBV15 and TRBJ2-1, is as follows: DAMVIQNPRYQVTQFGKPVTLSCSQTLNHNVMYWYQQKSSQAPKLLFHYYDKDFNNEADTPDNFQSRRPNTSFCFLDIRSPGLGDTAMYLCATSRGDEQFFGPGTRLTVL.

This sequence joins TRBV7-9 and TRBJ1-4; TRBD1 aligns across 9 bases. The CDR3 covers 15 residues. Germline V CDR1 and CDR2: SEHNR, FQNEAQ (reference sequence). V lost 5 bases and J lost 11; bases outside the gene matches: 12. The CDR3 reads CASSHKQGALEKLFF. CDR3 coding DNA: TGTGCCAGCAGCCACAAACAGGGGGCACTGGAGAAACTGTTTTTT.

This clone was recorded once. V is TRBV7-9 and J is TRBJ2-3; D is uncertain. Looked up from germline, CDR1 is SEHNR and CDR2 is FQNEAQ (reference sequence). Trimming cost V 7 bases and J 0 bases, with 8 bases left between them. The CDR3 extends over 13 amino acids. The CDR3 DNA is TGTGCCAGCAACGTGGCTAGCACAGATACGCAGTATTTT. Its translation is CASNVASTDTQYF.

The chain joins TRBV4-3 to TRBJ2-1, with 9 nucleotides matching TRBD2. Germline CDR1 is LGHNA and CDR2 is YSLEER. The CDR3 is 16 amino acids. V lost 2 bases, J lost 6 bases, and 8 bases stayed unmatched. In DNA, the CDR3 is TGCGCCAGCAGCCAAAATAGCGGGAGTCCGGTCAATGAGCAGTTCTTC. Protein product: CASSQNSGSPVNEQFF.

The chain links TRBV27 to TRBJ2-2; possibly TRBD2 for D (5 bases). From germline, CDR1 is MNHEY and CDR2 SMNVEV (reference sequence). The CDR3 covers 13 residues. V lost 3 bases and J lost 8, with 10 bases in between. The CDR3 spells CASSFFPGGELFF. The DNA for the CDR3 is TGTGCCAGCAGTTTTTTTCCGGGAGGGGAGCTGTTTTTT.

The chain couples TRBV11-2 to TRBJ2-7; 9 bases fit TRBD1. CDR3 length: 15 amino acids. Germline V gene lookup returns CDR1 SGHAT and CDR2 FQNNGV. Trimming took 2 bases from V and 5 from J; bases not matched to a gene: 7. The CDR3 sequence is CASSLLGGQGHEQYF. Written as DNA, the CDR3 is TGTGCCAGCAGCTTACTAGGGGGACAGGGCCACGAGCAGTACTTC.

This clone has a single count. The rearrangement links TRBV9 to TRBJ1-2; D unclear. V was trimmed by 4 bases and J by 5 bases, leaving 12 bases between them. Germline V gives CDR1 SGDLS, CDR2 YYNGEE. This CDR3 has 13 residues. CDR3 sequence (DNA): TGTGCCAGCAGCCCAGCACTAGGGTATGGCTACACCTTC. Its protein is CASSPALGYGYTF.

The chain has TRBV11-2 and TRBJ2-1; TRBD2 matches at 12 bases. This CDR3 region has 15 residues. Looked up from germline, CDR1 is SGHAT and CDR2 is FQNNGV. Germline trimming cut 4 bases from V and 7 bases from J; bases unmatched to any gene: 5. The chain's CDR3 is CASSSLAGGLNEQFF. DNA for the CDR3: TGTGCCAGCAGCTCACTAGCGGGAGGTTTGAATGAGCAGTTCTTC.

In the case of this clone: This sample also contains other DNA sequences that code for the same CDR3. The rearrangement uses TRBV27 and TRBJ1-5; the D gene is possibly TRBD1 (6 bases). The V end lost 3 bases, the J end lost 7 bases, and 10 bases lay between the germline ends. The CDR3 length is 13 residues. CDR1 and CDR2 from the germline V gene are MNHEY and SMNVEV (reference sequence). CDR3 sequence: CASSLGGWQPQHF. In DNA form, the CDR3 reads TGTGCCAGCAGTTTGGGGGGCTGGCAGCCCCAGCATTTT.

This clone was detected only once. The chain links TRBV4-3 to TRBJ2-1, with D perhaps TRBD2 (6 bases). Germline CDR1 reads LGHNA; CDR2 reads YSLEER. Trimming shortened V by 0 bases and J by 12 bases, and 12 bases separated the two germline ends. This CDR3 contains 13 residues. The CDR3 protein is CASSQDLYGRQFF. The CDR3 coding sequence is TGCGCCAGCAGCCAAGATTTATACGGGAGGCAGTTCTTC.

This clone was detected only once. The rearrangement uses TRBV27 and TRBJ2-1; 7 bases are shared with TRBD1. This CDR3 comprises 13 residues. V gave up 10 bases and J gave up 3 bases; unmatched junction bases: 6. CDR1 and CDR2 from the germline V gene are MNHEY and SMNVEV (reference sequence). The CDR3 bases are TGTGCCATAGGACAGGCGTACTACAATGAGCAGTTCTTC. It translates to CAIGQAYYNEQFF.

The gene calls are TRBV5-6 and TRBJ2-2, with D possibly matching TRBD1 (5 bases). V was trimmed by 4 bases and J by 5 bases, leaving 9 bases between them. Germline V gene sequence: CDR1 SGHDT, CDR2 YYEEEE. CDR3 length: 13 amino acids. In DNA, the CDR3 is TGTGCCAGCAGCCCCGACAGAACCGGGGAGCTGTTTTTT. Amino acids: CASSPDRTGELFF.

V gene TRBV7-2 combines with J gene TRBJ1-3; D is possibly TRBD1 (5 bases). This CDR3 has 15 amino acids. From germline, CDR1 is SGHTA and CDR2 FQGNSA. V lost 6 bases and J lost 0, with 12 bases in between. CDR3 in amino acids: CASRPGLYSGNTIYF. In DNA, the CDR3 is TGTGCCAGCAGGCCGGGACTTTACTCTGGAAACACCATATATTTT.

The chain carries TRBV28 and TRBJ1-5, with D unclear. The CDR3 sequence is 13 residues long. The germline V gene has CDR1 MDHEN and CDR2 SYDVKM. Trimming took off 7 bases at V and 4 bases at J, with 11 bases between the two ends. The CDR3 DNA reads as TGTGCCAGCACCCTCTTTTTGAATCAGCCCCAGCATTTT. It encodes CASTLFLNQPQHF.

The chain links TRBV27 to TRBJ2-7, with 10 bases fitting TRBD1. Germline CDR1 MNHEY, CDR2 SMNVEV (reference sequence). The CDR3 extends over 15 amino acids. V shed 5 bases and J 3 bases; nucleotides not matched to a gene: 7. The CDR3 reads CASSLFRDRGYEQYF. CDR3 nucleotide sequence: TGTGCCAGCAGTCTGTTCCGGGACAGGGGCTACGAGCAGTACTTC.

V usage is TRBV28 and J usage is TRBJ2-2; TRBD2 matches 9 bases. The germline V gene encodes CDR1 MDHEN and CDR2 SYDVKM. The CDR3 loop spans 16 amino acids. The J segment lost 5 bases and the V segment lost 7 bases, leaving 11 bases of the junction unmatched. The chain's CDR3 is CASTPRTSVSTGELFF. CDR3 DNA: TGTGCCAGCACCCCACGGACTAGCGTTTCGACCGGGGAGCTGTTTTTT.

The chain uses TRBV5-6 and TRBJ2-7; maybe TRBD2 (6 bases). The CDR3 loop spans 15 amino acids. V lost 0 bases and J 0 bases, leaving 10 bases between the germline ends. CDR1 and CDR2 from the germline V gene are SGHDT and YYEEEE. Here the CDR3 DNA reads TGTGCCAGCAGCTTGGTGGGACTGAACTCCTACGAGCAGTACTTC. It encodes CASSLVGLNSYEQYF. Complete variable domain (other parts from reference TRBV5-6 and TRBJ2-7): DAGVTQSPTHLIKTRGQQVTLRCSPKSGHDTVSWYQQALGQGPQFIFQYYEEEERQRGNFPDRFSGHQFPNYSSELNVNALLLGDSALYLCASSLVGLNSYEQYFGPGTRLTVT.

In DNA, the CDR3 is TGTGCCTGGAACTACGGGACAGGGGTCTCTGGAAACACCATATATTTT. Amino acids: CAWNYGTGVSGNTIYF. The V call is TRBV30, the J call TRBJ1-3; 10 bases line up with TRBD1. The CDR3 sequence is 16 residues long. V shed 4 bases, J shed 0 bases, and the junction held 6 bases outside the gene matches. The germline CDR1 and CDR2 sequences are GTSNPN and SVGIG (reference sequence).

The chain joins TRBV15 to TRBJ1-1, with D tentatively TRBD1 (6 bases). The CDR3 loop spans 14 amino acids. Deletions cut 3 bases from V and 3 bases from J, with 11 bases between. Germline V lookup: CDR1 LNHNV, CDR2 YYDKDF (reference sequence). CDR3 bases: TGTGCCACCAGCAGGGGGGGGGCGGACACTGAAGCTTTCTTT. It codes for CATSRGGADTEAFF.

The gene calls are TRBV5-6 and TRBJ1-1, with 8 bases lining up with TRBD1. Germline CDR1 SGHDT, CDR2 YYEEEE. V was pared by 2 bases and J by 3 bases, with 12 bases of the junction left unmatched. The CDR3 sequence is 17 residues long. CDR3 coding DNA: TGTGCCAGCAGCTTCGGGACAGGCGTAATGATGGACACTGAAGCTTTCTTT. This codes for CASSFGTGVMMDTEAFF.

The chain links TRBV7-9 to TRBJ2-1, with D perhaps matching TRBD2 (6 bases). The CDR3 contains 16 residues. V was trimmed by 5 bases and J by 8 bases, leaving 22 bases between them. CDR1 SEHNR and CDR2 FQNEAQ come from the germline V gene (reference sequence). CDR3 DNA: TGTGCCAGCAGCCCCGGGGGTGGCCATGAAGGGGATGAGCAGTTCTTC. It translates to CASSPGGGHEGDEQFF.

This clone was observed a single time. This chain connects TRBV18 to TRBJ2-2; TRBD2 agrees at 14 bases. Germline trimming cut 6 bases from V and 3 bases from J; bases unmatched to any gene: 9. The CDR3 is made up of 18 amino acids. Germline loops: CDR1 KGHSH, CDR2 LQKENI. Written as DNA, the CDR3 is TGTGCCAGCTCCCAGGGACTAGCGGGAGACCCCGACACCGGGGAGCTGTTTTTT. Residues: CASSQGLAGDPDTGELFF.

The chain uses TRBV4-3 and TRBJ2-6; 7 bases match TRBD1. This CDR3 spans 17 amino acids. The junction had 9 bases not matched to a gene; V was cut back by 5 bases and J by 2 bases. Germline assignment: CDR1 LGHNA and CDR2 YSLEER. CDR3: CASSGQRGRTGANVLTF. CDR3 in DNA: TGCGCCAGCAGCGGACAAAGGGGGCGTACTGGGGCCAACGTCCTGACTTTC.

The chain recombines TRBV30 with TRBJ1-6; TRBD1 is a possible D gene (6 bases). V was trimmed by 5 bases and J by 5 bases, leaving 22 bases between them. The CDR3 is 17 amino acids. CDR1 GTSNPN and CDR2 SVGIG come from the germline V gene (reference sequence). CDR3 sequence: CAWGTTGLLPNNSPLHF. Here the CDR3 DNA reads TGTGCCTGGGGTACAACAGGGCTCCTACCAAATAATTCACCCCTCCACTTT.